The 5 T cell receptor beta chains presented below share a single source sample, sequenced in a study of blood T cell repertoires in COVID-19. TCRdb's copy holds only in-frame clones and misses some; the assay was immunoSEQ multiplex PCR. The table has over 250,000 clones, approximately 86% seen once. The sample comprised peripheral blood. Receptor source: a woman in her seventies with COVID-19, enrolled during active disease.

This clone has just one count. The chain uses TRBV12-5 and TRBJ1-2; no clear D. V gave up 1 base and J gave up 7 bases, with 4 bases separating them. The V gene's germline CDR1 is LGHNT and CDR2 FRNRAP. This CDR3 has 11 amino acids. The chain's CDR3 is CASGLGAGYTF. The CDR3, as DNA: TGTGCTAGTGGTTTGGGGGCTGGCTACACCTTC.

This clone was seen just once. The chain has TRBV24-1 and TRBJ2-1; unclear D gene. This CDR3 spans 13 amino acids. The germline CDR1 and CDR2 sequences are KGHDR and SFDVKD. V was pared by 4 bases and J by 6 bases, with 9 bases between. The CDR3 loop reads CATSDPNVNEQFF. For the CDR3, the DNA is TGTGCCACCAGTGACCCTAATGTCAATGAGCAGTTCTTC.

This clone was counted between two and nine times. Different DNA sequences within this sample yield the same CDR3. This chain connects TRBV2 to TRBJ1-6, with 7 bases identical to TRBD1. V dropped 6 bases and J dropped 10; count of bases not matched to a gene: 9. Germline CDR1 reads SNHLY; CDR2 reads FYNNEI. The length of the CDR3 is 14 residues. DNA of the CDR3: TGTGCCAGCAGCGCTACAGGGGAAAGATCACCCCTCCACTTT. Translated, it gives CASSATGERSPLHF.

Here the CDR3 reads CAWSLRDRGPYNSPLHF. CDR3 DNA: TGTGCCTGGAGCCTCCGGGACAGGGGACCCTATAATTCACCCCTCCACTTT. This chain uses TRBV30 with TRBJ1-6; 10 nucleotides agree with TRBD1. Germline V lookup: CDR1 GTSNPN, CDR2 SVGIG (reference sequence). V lost 3 bases, J lost 2 bases, and 7 bases stayed unmatched. The CDR3 runs 17 residues.

This clone occurred a few times. The rearrangement uses TRBV24-1 and TRBJ2-3; the D gene is possibly TRBD1 (6 bases). Germline V gives CDR1 KGHDR, CDR2 SFDVKD. V shed 3 bases and J shed 3 bases, with 12 bases lying between them. CDR3 length: 15 residues. CDR3 bases: TGTGCCACCAGTGATGTGAAGGGGGTGACAGATACGCAGTATTTT. The encoded protein is CATSDVKGVTDTQYF.